A single sample is the source of the 11 T cell receptor beta chains below, sequenced in a study of cytomegalovirus exposure and HLA in healthy donors. It was with 60 Vbeta and 13 Jbeta primers that the PCR ran. Measured with immunoSEQ multiplex PCR; TCRdb has only the in-frame clones, and not every one. The sample carries tens of thousands of clones, approximately 80% recorded once. Input material: PBMCs. The receptor set was obtained from a man between 25 and 39 years old in good health and CMV-seronegative.

This clone showed up just once. V usage is TRBV11-1 and J usage is TRBJ2-7; the D is unclear. Germline assignment: CDR1 SGHAT and CDR2 FQDESV (reference sequence). This CDR3 has 11 residues. V was cut by 4 bases and J by 5 bases, with 6 bases left in between. The DNA of the CDR3 is TGTGCCAGCAGCTCGTACAACGAGCAGTACTTC. Its translation is CASSSYNEQYF.

This chain joins TRBV7-9 and TRBJ1-1, with 8 bases aligning to TRBD1. V was pared by 5 bases and J by 0 bases, with 8 bases of the junction left unmatched. CDR3 length equals 16 residues. Germline V lookup: CDR1 SEHNR, CDR2 FQNEAQ (reference sequence). CDR3 protein: CASSLGAGGLNTEAFF. CDR3 DNA: TGTGCCAGCAGCCTGGGGGCAGGGGGCCTGAACACTGAAGCTTTCTTT.

V gene TRBV5-1 combines with J gene TRBJ1-5; a possible D gene is TRBD1 (6 bases). Germline V gene lookup returns CDR1 SGHRS and CDR2 YFSETQ. V was shortened by 7 bases and J by 0 bases, with 14 bases between the two germline ends. The CDR3 has 15 amino acids. The CDR3 DNA reads TGCGCCAGCTCGGTGGACAGTAGTAGCAATCAGCCCCAGCATTTT. Translation: CASSVDSSSNQPQHF. The whole variable domain, remainder taken from reference TRBV5-1 and TRBJ1-5, is KAGVTQTPRYLIKTRGQQVTLSCSPISGHRSVSWYQQTPGQGLQFLFEYFSETQRNKGNFPGRFSGRQFSNSRSEMNVSTLELGDSALYLCASSVDSSSNQPQHFGDGTRLSIL.

The chain is built from TRBV4-1 and TRBJ2-2; TRBD2 aligns across 11 bases. V was pared by 3 bases and J by 2 bases, with 5 bases of the junction left unmatched. The CDR3 totals 17 residues. Germline V gives CDR1 MGHRA, CDR2 YSYEKL. Here the CDR3 DNA reads TGCGCCAGCAGCCAGGGACTAGCGGAAATCAACACCGGGGAGCTGTTTTTT. Amino acids: CASSQGLAEINTGELFF.

This clone was detected once. The V gene is TRBV5-4, the J gene TRBJ2-2; TRBD2 matches 7 bases. V shed 2 bases and J 5 bases; nucleotides not matched to a gene: 3. Germline-derived CDR1 and CDR2 are SGHNT and YYREEE (reference sequence). The CDR3 runs to 14 residues. CDR3 sequence reads: CASSLAGTTGELFF. As DNA, the CDR3 is TGTGCCAGCAGCTTAGCGGGAACGACCGGGGAGCTGTTTTTT.

DNA for the CDR3: TGTGCCTGGAGTGGCGGCGGGGAGCTGTTTTTT. Protein sequence: CAWSGGGELFF. V and J are TRBV30 and TRBJ2-2; D ambiguous. CDR3 length: 11 residues. With 1 base removed from V and 7 bases from J, the gap between germline ends came to 4 bases. The germline V gene encodes CDR1 GTSNPN and CDR2 SVGIG (reference sequence).

The chain carries TRBV4-1 and TRBJ1-2; 8 nucleotides match TRBD1. V lost 1 base to trimming and J lost 3 bases; unmatched junction nucleotides: 4. Germline V gene data show CDR1 as MGHRA and CDR2 as YSYEKL. The CDR3 spans 15 residues. The CDR3 sequence: CASSQGTGYDYGYTF. CDR3 DNA: TGCGCCAGCAGCCAAGGGACAGGGTACGACTATGGCTACACCTTC.

This chain joins TRBV27 and TRBJ2-1; D may be TRBD2 (6 bases). The germline V gene encodes CDR1 MNHEY and CDR2 SMNVEV (reference sequence). The CDR3 runs to 16 residues. Trimming shortened V by 1 base and J by 0 bases, and 10 bases separated the two germline ends. The CDR3 nucleotides read TGTGCCAGCAGTTTATTTGCGGGGAGCTCCTACAATGAGCAGTTCTTC. Translation gives CASSLFAGSSYNEQFF.

Only a few counts were recorded for this clone. The rearrangement links TRBV10-2 to TRBJ2-1, with 14 positions matching TRBD2. This CDR3 has 16 residues. The V gene's germline CDR1 is WSHSY and CDR2 SAAADI. J gave up 7 bases and V 7 bases, and 9 bases lay outside the gene matches. This CDR3 reads CASKTSGGDGSNEQFF. CDR3 DNA sequence: TGCGCCAGCAAGACTAGCGGGGGGGATGGGTCGAATGAGCAGTTCTTC.

The chain combines TRBV30 with TRBJ2-7, with 10 bases aligning to TRBD1. Germline assignment: CDR1 GTSNPN and CDR2 SVGIG (reference sequence). The CDR3 totals 14 residues. V dropped 4 bases and J dropped 6; count of bases not matched to a gene: 9. Here the CDR3 reads CAWKDRGRMSEQYF. The CDR3 DNA follows: TGTGCCTGGAAAGACAGGGGGCGCATGTCCGAGCAGTACTTC.

In this sample, this clone turned up a few times. The chain links TRBV9 to TRBJ1-2; a weak D match, TRBD1 (5 bases). The CDR3 runs 13 residues. V was cut by 3 bases and J by 7 bases, with 13 bases left in between. CDR1 SGDLS and CDR2 YYNGEE come from the germline V gene. Written as DNA, the CDR3 is TGTGCCAGCAGCGCACAGGACGGATTTGGCTACACCTTC. Residues: CASSAQDGFGYTF. Drawing the rest from reference TRBV9 and TRBJ1-2, the complete variable domain is DSGVTQTPKHLITATGQRVTLRCSPRSGDLSVYWYQQSLDQGLQFLIQYYNGEERAKGNILERFSAQQFPDLHSELNLSSLELGDSALYFCASSAQDGFGYTFGSGTRLTVV.